The 29 T cell receptor beta chains reported below all come from one sample, sequenced in a study of identical twins. MiXCR was run by TCRdb on the 5' RACE reads, yielding one entry per CDR3 protein. The sample consists of roughly 570,000 distinct CDR3 sequences, more than 9% of them appearing once. This sample also belongs to another study, concerning yellow fever vaccine responses in identical twins.

Sequencing was performed on PBMCs. These receptors were taken from a woman younger than 30 in good health.

Concerning this clonotype: A read error may account for a junction end that differs from germline. This rearrangement joins TRBV7-7 to TRBJ2-7, with 11 bases fitting TRBD1. The CDR3 is 17 residues long. Germline CDR1 reads SSHAT; CDR2 reads FNYEAQ (reference sequence). The CDR3 DNA follows: TGTGCTAGCAGCTTAGGGTTCGCCGGGACAGGGGGGTACGAGCAGTACTTC. Its protein is CASSLGFAGTGGYEQYF. Drawing the rest from reference TRBV7-7 and TRBJ2-7, the complete variable domain is GAGVSQSPRYKVTKRGQDVTLRCDPISSHATLYWYQQALGQGPEFLTYFNYEAQPDKSGLPSDRFSAERPEGSISTLTIQRTEQRDSAMYRCASSLGFAGTGGYEQYFGPGTRLTVT.

The table lists this clonotype with many counts. The rearrangement links TRBV20-1 to TRBJ2-4; 9 bases line up with TRBD2. Unmatched junction bases numbered 5, after V lost 3 bases and J lost 2 bases. Germline V gene lookup returns CDR1 DFQATT and CDR2 SNEGSKA (reference sequence). This CDR3 region has 15 residues. CDR3 sequence reads: CSASPSGKTKNIQYF. The CDR3 bases are TGCAGTGCTAGCCCTAGCGGGAAAACCAAAAACATTCAGTACTTC.

The chain combines TRBV5-1 with TRBJ2-3; TRBD2 matches 11 bases. Per germline, CDR1 SGHRS and CDR2 YFSETQ. Unmatched junction bases numbered 5, after V lost 2 bases and J lost 0 bases. There are 17 residues in the CDR3. In DNA form, the CDR3 reads TGCGCCAGCAGCTTCACCATAGCGGGAGGGAGCACAGATACGCAGTATTTT. Amino acids: CASSFTIAGGSTDTQYF.

This clonotype was detected ten times or more. V usage is TRBV20-1 and J usage is TRBJ2-5; tentatively, D is TRBD1 or TRBD2 (5 bases each). Between the trimmed V and J ends, which lost 5 bases and 7 bases, there was a span of 20 bases. Germline values: CDR1 DFQATT, CDR2 SNEGSKA (reference sequence). The CDR3 runs to 14 residues. The CDR3 loop reads CSAGKGDLRGTQYF. CDR3 in DNA: TGCAGTGCTGGGAAAGGGGACCTGAGGGGGACCCAGTACTTC.

This clonotype was seen more than once but under ten times. V and J are TRBV6-6 and TRBJ2-1, with D uncertain. CDR3 size: 13 residues. CDR1 is MNHNY, CDR2 SVGAGI, per germline (reference sequence). Between the trimmed V and J ends, which lost 2 bases and 4 bases, there was a span of 6 bases. This CDR3 reads CASSYIGYNEQFF. CDR3 bases: TGTGCCAGCAGTTACATAGGGTACAATGAGCAGTTCTTC.

This clonotype showed up just a few times. The V call is TRBV20-1, the J call TRBJ2-7; 16 bases agree with TRBD2. Germline values: CDR1 DFQATT, CDR2 SNEGSKA (reference sequence). The CDR3 runs to 15 residues. Germline trimming cut 0 bases from V and 7 bases from J; bases unmatched to any gene: 3. The CDR3 here is CSARDQGLAGGEQYF. CDR3 sequence (DNA): TGCAGTGCTAGAGACCAGGGACTAGCGGGAGGGGAGCAGTACTTC.

Many counts were recorded for this clonotype. The rearrangement uses TRBV19 and TRBJ2-2; D possibly corresponds to TRBD2 (7 bases). This CDR3 region has 15 residues. Trimming stripped 4 bases from V and 0 bases from J, with 9 bases between. Germline CDR1 and CDR2: LNHDA and SQIVND (reference sequence). The DNA of the CDR3 is TGTGCCAGTAGTACGGGGGGCGCGAACACCGGGGAGCTGTTTTTT. The encoded protein is CASSTGGANTGELFF.

This clonotype was picked up many times. This chain connects TRBV10-1 to TRBJ2-2; 11 bases fit TRBD2. With V trimmed by 3 bases and J by 3 bases, 0 bases remained unmatched. This CDR3 contains 15 residues. Germline V gene data show CDR1 as WNHNN and CDR2 as SYGVQD (reference sequence). CDR3 protein: CASSELAGDTGELFF. The CDR3 DNA sequence: TGCGCCAGCAGTGAACTAGCGGGAGACACCGGGGAGCTGTTTTTT.

The chain combines TRBV20-1 with TRBJ2-7; 9 bases are shared with TRBD2. This CDR3 comprises 15 residues. Germline lookup yields CDR1 DFQATT and CDR2 SNEGSKA (reference sequence). The ends lost 3 bases at V and 2 bases at J; junction bases unmatched: 8. The CDR3 bases are TGCAGTGCTAGCCCTGGGACTAGCTTGACCTACGAGCAGTACTTC. Its translation: CSASPGTSLTYEQYF.

The V call is TRBV9, the J call TRBJ1-1; tentatively, D is TRBD1 (5 bases). Germline V gene sequence: CDR1 SGDLS, CDR2 YYNGEE. The CDR3 sequence is 16 residues long. The V gene lost 4 bases and the J gene lost 1 base, with 17 bases spanning the gap. As DNA, the CDR3 is TGTGCCAGCAGCCCTCGACAGATTGCAGAGAACACTGAAGCTTTCTTT. This gives the protein CASSPRQIAENTEAFF.

The chain joins TRBV3-1 to TRBJ1-5; 8 bases are a match to TRBD1. The germline V gene encodes CDR1 LGHDT and CDR2 YNNKEL (reference sequence). CDR3 length equals 14 residues. Unmatched junction bases numbered 7, after V lost 5 bases and J lost 7 bases. The CDR3, as DNA: TGTGCCAGCAGCTCTCGACAGGGGCGCCAGCCCCAGCATTTT. This encodes CASSSRQGRQPQHF.

This clonotype showed up many times. The V call is TRBV5-1, the J call TRBJ1-1, with D uncertain. This CDR3 has 14 residues. Trimming cost V 0 bases and J 1 base, with 7 bases left between them. The V gene's germline CDR1 is SGHRS and CDR2 YFSETQ. The chain's CDR3 is CASSLEGPNTEAFF. In DNA, the CDR3 is TGCGCCAGCAGCTTGGAAGGGCCGAACACTGAAGCTTTCTTT.

This clonotype was counted a few times. The rearrangement links TRBV15 to TRBJ2-7, with 8 bases aligning to TRBD1. CDR1 is LNHNV, CDR2 YYDKDF, per germline (reference sequence). Unmatched junction bases numbered 9, after V lost 1 base and J lost 4 bases. This CDR3 comprises 16 residues. The CDR3 DNA reads as TGTGCCACCAGCAGAGCAGGGTCAGGGGGCGGATACGAGCAGTACTTC. Protein: CATSRAGSGGGYEQYF.

This clonotype was seen repeatedly, ten times or more. A junction end diverges from the germline sequence, so it may reflect a read error. The rearrangement joins TRBV3-1 to TRBJ2-5; 9 positions match TRBD1. The CDR3 length is 16 residues. Germline loops: CDR1 LGHDT, CDR2 YNNKEL (reference sequence). In DNA form, the CDR3 reads TGTGCCAGCAGCCAAAAACAAACAGGGGGCCAAAAGACCCAGTACTTC. It specifies CASSQKQTGGQKTQYF.

The chain recombines TRBV10-3 with TRBJ2-7; D might be TRBD1 or TRBD2, each matching 5 bases. Germline V lookup: CDR1 ENHRY, CDR2 SYGVKD. Between the trimmed V and J ends, which lost 2 bases and 7 bases, there was a span of 21 bases. This CDR3 has 16 residues. The CDR3 nucleotides read TGTGCCATCAGTGAGGGTGGGACGGGCCTCCGTGGAGAGCAGTACTTC. Translated: CAISEGGTGLRGEQYF.

V is TRBV12-3 or TRBV12-4 and J is TRBJ2-5, with D possibly being TRBD2 (6 bases). The CDR3 covers 15 residues. The V and J ends lost 1 base and 5 bases respectively, with 14 bases between them. The CDR3 loop reads CASSLGGGRGETQYF. CDR3 in DNA: TGTGCCAGCAGTTTAGGGGGTGGGCGGGGTGAGACCCAGTACTTC.

This clonotype was counted many times. This rearrangement joins TRBV6-1 to TRBJ2-3; 8 bases line up with TRBD1. V lost 3 bases, J lost 0 bases, and 5 bases stayed unmatched. Germline loops: CDR1 MNHNS, CDR2 SASEGT. CDR3 length: 16 amino acids. CDR3 protein: CASSELGQVSTDTQYF. CDR3 coding DNA: TGTGCCAGCAGTGAGTTGGGACAGGTTAGCACAGATACGCAGTATTTT.

The gene calls are TRBV7-9 and TRBJ2-1; D remains unclear. This CDR3 has 17 residues. From germline, CDR1 is SEHNR and CDR2 FQNEAQ (reference sequence). The germline V and J ends were trimmed by 11 bases and 7 bases, with 30 bases remaining between them. CDR3 protein: CADRWPAIAAKSNEQFF. As DNA, the CDR3 is TGTGCCGACCGGTGGCCCGCTATAGCTGCCAAGAGTAATGAGCAGTTCTTC.

This clonotype occurred a few times. The J gene is TRBJ2-1, the V gene TRBV12-3 or TRBV12-4; 7 bases agree with TRBD1. J lost 6 bases, V lost 1 base, and 12 bases had no gene match. The CDR3 spans 17 residues. The CDR3 reads CASSLVGGQMTRNEQFF. Written as DNA, the CDR3 is TGTGCCAGCAGTTTAGTAGGGGGACAGATGACGCGCAATGAGCAGTTCTTC.

The chain joins TRBV20-1 to TRBJ2-7; tentative D call: TRBD2 (6 bases). Per the germline V gene, CDR1 is DFQATT and CDR2 is SNEGSKA (reference sequence). The V end lost 5 bases, the J end lost 1 base, and 15 bases lay between the germline ends. The CDR3 is 14 residues long. The CDR3, as DNA: TGCAGTGCTCTCTATAGCGGCCTTTCCTACGAGCAGTACTTC. This encodes CSALYSGLSYEQYF.

This clonotype was seen a few times. The chain is built from TRBV12-3 or TRBV12-4 and TRBJ2-7; D might be TRBD2 (5 bases). The V end lost 0 bases, the J end lost 2 bases, and 8 bases lay between the germline ends. The CDR3 has 14 amino acids. DNA for the CDR3: TGTGCCAGCAGTTTAGCGGTAGCGACCTACGAGCAGTACTTC. Translating it yields CASSLAVATYEQYF.

This chain uses TRBV20-1 with TRBJ1-5, with 8 positions matching TRBD1. Trimming cost V 6 bases and J 4 bases; bases outside gene matches: 5. The CDR3 extends over 13 amino acids. Germline lookup yields CDR1 DFQATT and CDR2 SNEGSKA (reference sequence). The CDR3 here is CSALTGGNQPQHF. CDR3 sequence (DNA): TGCAGTGCGCTAACAGGGGGTAATCAGCCCCAGCATTTT.

The sample holds a few counts of this clonotype. This chain uses TRBV28 with TRBJ1-1; D might be TRBD1 (5 bases). The V gene's germline CDR1 is MDHEN and CDR2 SYDVKM. This CDR3 contains 14 residues. Deletions cut 7 bases from V and 5 bases from J, with 17 bases between. CDR3 nucleotides: TGTGCCAGCAAAATTGAGGGGCGTTTGACTGAAGCTTTCTTT. Encoded protein: CASKIEGRLTEAFF.

CDR3 loop: CASSRGLMWDEQFF. The DNA for the CDR3 is TGTGCCAGTAGTAGAGGACTCATGTGGGATGAGCAGTTCTTC. This chain links TRBV19 with TRBJ2-1; D is perhaps TRBD2 (5 bases). The CDR3 extends over 14 amino acids. CDR1 and CDR2 (germline): LNHDA, SQIVND (reference sequence). V shed 4 bases and J shed 8 bases, with 15 bases lying between them.

This clonotype was observed at least ten times. The rearrangement uses TRBV7-8 and TRBJ2-5; either TRBD1 or TRBD2 may supply D (7 bases each). CDR1 is SGHVS, CDR2 FQNEAQ, per germline. V was trimmed by 7 bases and J by 4 bases, leaving 19 bases between them. The CDR3 runs 15 residues. In nucleotides, the CDR3 is TGTGCCAGCACCCTCCCAGGGGGGGGCGGAGAGACCCAGTACTTC. As protein: CASTLPGGGGETQYF.

The sample holds a few counts of this clonotype. The chain joins TRBV4-3 to TRBJ2-7; 11 nucleotides align to TRBD1. Germline V gene data show CDR1 as LGHNA and CDR2 as YSLEER. V lost 1 base to trimming and J lost 7 bases; unmatched junction nucleotides: 3. The CDR3 totals 14 residues. The DNA of the CDR3 is TGCGCCAGCAGCCAAGGTGGGACAGGGGGGGAGCAGTACTTC. Protein sequence: CASSQGGTGGEQYF.

The table lists this clonotype with many counts. The chain carries TRBV2 and TRBJ2-1; 12 bases are a match to TRBD2. Germline CDR1 and CDR2: SNHLY and FYNNEI. Trimming cost V 9 bases and J 4 bases; bases outside gene matches: 4. The CDR3 length is 14 residues. The DNA of the CDR3 is TGTGCCAGGGAGACTAGCGGGAGATACAATGAGCAGTTCTTC. Encoded protein: CARETSGRYNEQFF.

This clonotype was picked up many times. This sequence joins TRBV7-9 and TRBJ2-1; 12 nucleotides agree with TRBD2. Germline V lookup: CDR1 SEHNR, CDR2 FQNEAQ (reference sequence). The V segment lost 1 base and the J segment 4 bases; nucleotides outside the gene matches: 2. There are 16 residues in the CDR3. This CDR3 is CASSLVGLAGYNEQFF. The CDR3, as DNA: TGTGCCAGCAGCTTAGTCGGACTAGCGGGATACAATGAGCAGTTCTTC.

This clonotype has more than one count but fewer than ten. The V and J genes are TRBV15 and TRBJ2-1; 7 bases are a match to TRBD2. Germline V CDR1 and CDR2: LNHNV, YYDKDF (reference sequence). The ends lost 8 bases at V and 2 bases at J; junction bases unmatched: 3. This CDR3 is 13 amino acids long. The CDR3 bases are TGTGCCACCGGAAGCGGGACCTACAATGAGCAGTTCTTC. The encoded protein is CATGSGTYNEQFF.